Listed below are T cell receptor beta chains from one sample, sequenced in a study of T cells expressing NK-cell markers. TCRdb re-called the 5' RACE reads; every CDR3 protein appears as one record, without DNA. Its clone listing holds a few hundred thousand distinct CDR3 sequences. The specimen sequenced was blood T cells: a sorted CD56 or NKG2C T cell subset, CD4+ or CD8+ T cells, or bulk PBMC T cells (not recorded which). Every receptor here comes from a man aged 18 to 29 in good health. The CDR3 runs from the conserved cysteine through the conserved F or W. Each record gives: J gene, V gene, CDR3 protein.

>TRBJ2-7|TRBV7-9
CASSPSGVRQYF
>TRBJ2-4|TRBV7-9
CASSPGGTRNIQYF
>TRBJ2-2|TRBV7-2
CASSYRPGSIDTGELFF
>TRBJ2-5|TRBV29-1
CKPEGTSGQETQYF
>TRBJ2-1|TRBV29-1
CSVERTSGDYNEQFF
>TRBJ2-1|TRBV7-2
CASSLQGGLADYNEQFF
>TRBJ2-3|TRBV12-3/TRBV12-4
CASVRGTETDTQYF
>TRBJ1-4|TRBV19
CASSAVDRVREKLFF
>TRBJ2-7|TRBV18
CASSPHVTGNYEQYF
>TRBJ1-2|TRBV25-1
CASSEAGGQLPNYGYTF
>TRBJ1-2|TRBV7-6
CASSLGGWAGIGGYTF
>TRBJ2-2|TRBV12-3/TRBV12-4
CASSRLAGGRTGELFF
>TRBJ2-1|TRBV12-3/TRBV12-4
CASSPGTSGAYNEQFF
>TRBJ2-1|TRBV11-3
CASAPGTGPQFF
>TRBJ2-7|TRBV12-3/TRBV12-4
CASSLVNSHEQYF
>TRBJ2-3|TRBV20-1
CSAVAGTDTQYF
>TRBJ1-6|TRBV20-1
CSALSTGGRNNSPLHF
>TRBJ2-3|TRBV6-1
CASWGGATDTQYF
>TRBJ2-3|TRBV12-3/TRBV12-4
CASRTGQHTDTQYF
>TRBJ1-2|TRBV24-1
CATSDPHWVGGYTF
>TRBJ2-1|TRBV5-1
CASSFGTPPYNEQFF
>TRBJ1-4|TRBV12-3/TRBV12-4
CASSFMRWGSGTGEKLFF
>TRBJ1-2|TRBV5-1
CASREGYGYTF
>TRBJ2-3|TRBV4-3
CASSQTADRVRTDTQYF
>TRBJ2-3|TRBV20-1
CSAKPTGAPDTQYF
>TRBJ2-2|TRBV14
CASSLGLAGVAGELFF
>TRBJ2-5|TRBV5-5
CASSSPRGLETQYF
>TRBJ2-7|TRBV5-5
CASSLGGVSGTKYF
>TRBJ1-5|TRBV4-3
CASSQTWDPLEPQHF
>TRBJ2-1|TRBV4-3
CASSRGDRGGNEQFF
>TRBJ2-3|TRBV20-1
CSAREAGGPTDTQYF
>TRBJ1-1|TRBV7-2
CASSLSLQGNTEAFF
>TRBJ2-2|TRBV5-6
CASSPPRGEAGELFF
>TRBJ2-6|TRBV7-8
CASSLVMGGRPSSGANVLTF
>TRBJ2-3|TRBV27
CASSRVNTDTQYF
>TRBJ2-3|TRBV2
CASVRGRSSTDTQYF
>TRBJ2-2|TRBV5-1
CASREAGDPAGELFF
>TRBJ2-7|TRBV28
CASSSSGAGRDSYEQYF
>TRBJ2-4|TRBV20-1
CSAKTSLAKNIQYF
>TRBJ1-5|TRBV19
CASSIGPGLNQPQHF